These T cell receptor beta chains were read from a single sample in a study of blood T cell repertoires in COVID-19. Clones were read by immunoSEQ multiplex PCR, and TCRdb kept only the in-frame ones, dropping some. The repertoire includes about 87,000 clones, 70% to 90% of them detected once, and just over 3% sits in the top ten. The source material was peripheral blood. The receptors here all came from a woman of 80 years or more with COVID-19, enrolled during active disease. CDR3s include the opening cysteine and the closing phenylalanine or tryptophan. Each record gives: V gene, J gene, D gene, clone size, CDR3 protein, CDR3 DNA. D genes are given only for firm matches. Size values are once, few and many counts, or a class for expanded clones, and some rows have none.

v_gene: TRBV7-2; j_gene: TRBJ2-5; d_gene: TRBD2; abundance: few; CDR3aa: CASSWTSGVQETQYF; CDR3nt: TGTGCCAGCAGCTGGACTAGCGGGGTCCAAGAGACCCAGTACTTC
v_gene: TRBV9; j_gene: TRBJ1-2; d_gene: TRBD1; abundance: .; CDR3aa: CASSGEGTGTGSYGYTF; CDR3nt: TGTGCCAGCAGCGGAGAGGGAACCGGGACAGGGTCCTATGGCTACACCTTC
v_gene: TRBV12-3/TRBV12-4; j_gene: TRBJ1-1; d_gene: .; abundance: .; CDR3aa: CASIIQTEAFF; CDR3nt: TGTGCCAGCATAATTCAGACTGAAGCTTTCTTT
v_gene: TRBV6-5; j_gene: TRBJ2-3; d_gene: TRBD1; abundance: .; CDR3aa: CASSRGPAQYF; CDR3nt: TGTGCCAGCAGCAGGGGGCCAGCGCAGTATTTT
v_gene: TRBV15; j_gene: TRBJ1-4; d_gene: TRBD1; abundance: .; CDR3aa: CATSRGQGWTEKLFF; CDR3nt: TGTGCCACCAGCAGGGGACAGGGGTGGACTGAAAAACTGTTTTTT
v_gene: TRBV5-4; j_gene: TRBJ1-2; d_gene: TRBD1; abundance: .; CDR3aa: CASSLGDRDYGYTF; CDR3nt: TGTGCCAGCAGCCTGGGGGACAGGGACTATGGCTACACCTTC
v_gene: TRBV6-2/TRBV6-3; j_gene: TRBJ1-5; d_gene: .; abundance: .; CDR3aa: CASSYSKVIAQHF; CDR3nt: TGTGCCAGCAGTTACTCCAAAGTTATAGCCCAGCATTTT
v_gene: TRBV12-3/TRBV12-4; j_gene: TRBJ1-2; d_gene: .; abundance: .; CDR3aa: CASGGANYGYTF; CDR3nt: TGTGCCAGCGGCGGGGCGAACTATGGCTACACCTTC
v_gene: TRBV11-2; j_gene: TRBJ2-3; d_gene: TRBD2; abundance: .; CDR3aa: CASSLDRGGADTQYF; CDR3nt: TGTGCCAGCAGCTTAGATCGCGGGGGGGCAGATACGCAGTATTTT
v_gene: TRBV9; j_gene: TRBJ2-2; d_gene: .; abundance: .; CDR3aa: CASSPRGRGIDITGELFF; CDR3nt: TGTGCCAGCAGCCCCAGGGGTAGGGGGATCGACATCACCGGGGAGCTGTTTTTT
v_gene: TRBV2; j_gene: TRBJ2-7; d_gene: .; abundance: .; CDR3aa: CASSDLNRDMREQYF; CDR3nt: TGTGCCAGCAGTGACCTTAACCGGGACATGCGCGAGCAGTACTTC
v_gene: TRBV27; j_gene: TRBJ2-1; d_gene: TRBD2; abundance: .; CDR3aa: CASSSNTRLAGPWGEQFF; CDR3nt: TGTGCCAGCAGTTCAAACACCCGCCTAGCGGGCCCCTGGGGTGAGCAGTTCTTC
v_gene: TRBV19; j_gene: TRBJ1-1; d_gene: TRBD1; abundance: .; CDR3aa: CASTPGQAWLNTEAFF; CDR3nt: TGTGCCAGTACTCCGGGACAGGCCTGGTTGAACACTGAAGCTTTCTTT
v_gene: TRBV27; j_gene: TRBJ2-3; d_gene: TRBD1; abundance: .; CDR3aa: CASSWGQGIFTDTQYF; CDR3nt: TGTGCCAGCAGTTGGGGACAGGGGATATTCACAGATACGCAGTATTTT
v_gene: TRBV7-2; j_gene: TRBJ1-6; d_gene: .; abundance: .; CDR3aa: CASSLARLYNSPLHF; CDR3nt: TGTGCCAGCAGCTTAGCGCGGCTATATAATTCACCCCTCCACTTT
v_gene: TRBV24-1; j_gene: TRBJ1-5; d_gene: .; abundance: few; CDR3aa: CATSDTGNQPQHF; CDR3nt: TGTGCCACCAGTGATACAGGGAATCAGCCCCAGCATTTT
v_gene: TRBV11-2; j_gene: TRBJ1-3; d_gene: .; abundance: .; CDR3aa: CASRPPISGNTIYF; CDR3nt: TGTGCCAGCAGGCCTCCTATCTCTGGAAACACCATATATTTT
v_gene: TRBV29-1; j_gene: TRBJ2-7; d_gene: TRBD1; abundance: .; CDR3aa: CSVEGGQGAYEQYF; CDR3nt: TGCAGCGTTGAGGGGGGACAGGGGGCCTACGAGCAGTACTTC
v_gene: TRBV18; j_gene: TRBJ2-7; d_gene: TRBD1; abundance: once; CDR3aa: CASSPPQGQYEQYF; CDR3nt: TGTGCCAGCTCACCACCGCAGGGACAGTACGAGCAGTACTTC
v_gene: TRBV5-1; j_gene: TRBJ2-1; d_gene: .; abundance: once; CDR3aa: CASSEGQSSYNEQFF; CDR3nt: TGCGCCAGCAGCGAGGGACAAAGCTCCTACAATGAGCAGTTCTTC
v_gene: TRBV9; j_gene: TRBJ1-4; d_gene: .; abundance: .; CDR3aa: CASSVGGGRGAEKLFF; CDR3nt: TGTGCCAGCAGCGTAGGCGGGGGGCGCGGGGCTGAAAAACTGTTTTTT
v_gene: TRBV5-5; j_gene: TRBJ1-1; d_gene: .; abundance: .; CDR3aa: CASSRTDRTEAFF; CDR3nt: TGTGCCAGCAGCAGAACAGATCGGACTGAAGCTTTCTTT
v_gene: TRBV19; j_gene: TRBJ2-7; d_gene: TRBD2; abundance: .; CDR3aa: CASSPSGTSGAYEQYF; CDR3nt: TGTGCCAGTAGCCCCAGCGGGACTAGCGGGGCCTACGAGCAGTACTTC
v_gene: TRBV11-1; j_gene: TRBJ2-5; d_gene: .; abundance: .; CDR3aa: CASSFPVETQYF; CDR3nt: TGTGCCAGCAGCTTTCCGGTAGAGACCCAGTACTTC
v_gene: TRBV7-9; j_gene: TRBJ1-2; d_gene: TRBD1; abundance: .; CDR3aa: CASSQGTDLFYGYTF; CDR3nt: TGTGCCAGCAGCCAAGGGACAGATCTATTCTATGGCTACACCTTC
v_gene: TRBV29-1; j_gene: TRBJ2-7; d_gene: .; abundance: few; CDR3aa: CFPQGVDLGEQYF; CDR3nt: TGCTTCCCCCAAGGGGTAGACCTGGGTGAGCAGTACTTC
v_gene: TRBV29-1; j_gene: TRBJ2-1; d_gene: .; abundance: .; CDR3aa: CSVEFPFNEQFF; CDR3nt: TGCAGCGTTGAATTCCCATTCAATGAGCAGTTCTTC
v_gene: TRBV12-3/TRBV12-4; j_gene: TRBJ1-2; d_gene: TRBD1; abundance: .; CDR3aa: CASSPGQGLGYTF; CDR3nt: TGTGCCAGCAGTCCGGGACAGGGGTTGGGCTACACCTTC
v_gene: TRBV28; j_gene: TRBJ2-2; d_gene: TRBD2; abundance: .; CDR3aa: CASSFPGLAANTGELFF; CDR3nt: TGTGCCAGCAGTTTTCCGGGACTAGCGGCGAACACCGGGGAGCTGTTTTTT
v_gene: TRBV5-5; j_gene: TRBJ2-5; d_gene: .; abundance: .; CDR3aa: CASSRDTETQYF; CDR3nt: TGTGCCAGCAGCCGGGACACAGAGACCCAGTACTTC
v_gene: TRBV5-1; j_gene: TRBJ1-6; d_gene: .; abundance: .; CDR3aa: CASSLNRVNNSPLHF; CDR3nt: TGCGCCAGCAGCTTGAACAGGGTGAATAATTCACCCCTCCACTTT
v_gene: TRBV2; j_gene: TRBJ1-5; d_gene: .; abundance: .; CDR3aa: CASSFAGQPQHF; CDR3nt: TGTGCCAGCAGTTTCGCGGGCCAGCCCCAGCATTTT
v_gene: TRBV3-1/TRBV3-2; j_gene: TRBJ2-7; d_gene: TRBD1; abundance: .; CDR3aa: CASSPRTGRDEQYF; CDR3nt: TGTGCCAGCAGCCCCAGGACAGGGCGGGACGAGCAGTACTTC
v_gene: TRBV2; j_gene: TRBJ1-2; d_gene: TRBD1; abundance: .; CDR3aa: CASSPGQGSDYGYTF; CDR3nt: TGTGCCAGCAGTCCGGGACAGGGGTCGGACTATGGCTACACCTTC
v_gene: TRBV5-1; j_gene: TRBJ2-3; d_gene: TRBD2; abundance: .; CDR3aa: CASSPPGLAGGGKDTQYF; CDR3nt: TGCGCCAGCAGCCCACCGGGACTAGCGGGAGGGGGAAAAGATACGCAGTATTTT
v_gene: TRBV18; j_gene: TRBJ2-7; d_gene: .; abundance: .; CDR3aa: CASSPNIAFTTYEQYF; CDR3nt: TGTGCCAGCTCACCGAACATCGCTTTTACTACCTACGAGCAGTACTTC
v_gene: TRBV19; j_gene: TRBJ1-2; d_gene: TRBD1; abundance: .; CDR3aa: CASSYTRQGGNYGYTF; CDR3nt: TGTGCCAGTAGCTATACCCGACAGGGGGGTAACTATGGCTACACCTTC
v_gene: TRBV5-8; j_gene: TRBJ2-3; d_gene: .; abundance: .; CDR3aa: CASRLGVASRAQDTQYF; CDR3nt: TGTGCCAGCAGGTTGGGTGTGGCTAGCAGAGCACAAGATACGCAGTATTTT
v_gene: TRBV7-2; j_gene: TRBJ2-7; d_gene: .; abundance: once; CDR3aa: CASSLTLPTGTFSYEQYF; CDR3nt: TGTGCCAGCAGCTTGACACTACCTACGGGAACGTTCTCCTACGAGCAGTACTTC
v_gene: TRBV28; j_gene: TRBJ2-7; d_gene: TRBD1; abundance: .; CDR3aa: CASRGPGQGAAYEQYF; CDR3nt: TGTGCCAGCAGGGGACCGGGACAGGGGGCGGCCTACGAGCAGTACTTC
v_gene: TRBV5-1; j_gene: TRBJ2-2; d_gene: .; abundance: once; CDR3aa: CASSLLVDANTGELFF; CDR3nt: TGCGCCAGCAGCTTACTAGTCGACGCGAACACCGGGGAGCTGTTTTTT